Reported below is one T cell receptor (beta chain). Its antigen is not known. Amplification used 60 Vbeta primers and 13 Jbeta primers. In the study's own analysis: In a later analysis, the count reached 74 million or so unique TCR beta chains, with around 11 million shared. TCRdb keeps only in-frame clones here, not all; method: immunoSEQ multiplex PCR. The DNA gave D and trimming, while V, J and clone size come from that table. The table records about 150,000 clones, 60% to 80% of them present only once. The germline V and J ends were trimmed by 1 base and 8 bases, with 7 bases remaining between them. Germline loops: CDR1 MDHEN, CDR2 SYDVKM. CDR3 length equals 12 residues. The data originate from a study of cytomegalovirus exposure and HLA in healthy donors. The study's findings and limits: Previously analyzed data showed that most TCR beta V segments were productive at a frequency of about 90% or about 30%. As immune exposure information, only CMV serostatus was available. Cytomegalovirus-associated TCR beta chains were listed, numbering 150 to 200.

This sequence joins TRBV28 and TRBJ2-3; D ambiguous. The sequence was collected from a man aged 25 to 40 in good health and CMV-seropositive. The sequenced sample consisted of PBMCs. The CDR3 coding sequence is TGTGCCAGCAGTTTATTGATGAGTACGCAGTATTTT. Its protein product is CASSLLMSTQYF.